Below, 6 T cell receptor beta chains from the same sample are listed, as sequenced in a study of cytomegalovirus exposure and HLA in healthy donors. Only in-frame clones appear in the TCRdb table, and some are missing; sequencing was by immunoSEQ multiplex PCR. The sample holds 200,000 to 300,000 clones; about 90% are singletons and the top ten take 3% to 3.5%. The sample was PBMCs. These receptors all come from a woman aged 25-40 years in good health and CMV-seronegative.

This clone occurred a few times. The rearrangement uses TRBV2 and TRBJ1-5; D is ambiguous. Deletions cut 2 bases from V and 7 bases from J, with 21 bases between. CDR3 length equals 17 residues. CDR1 SNHLY and CDR2 FYNNEI come from the germline V gene. The CDR3 nucleotides read TGTGCCAGCAGTGAACTCGGCGGCCAGGTCAGTCGCCAGCCCCAGCATTTT. Amino acid sequence: CASSELGGQVSRQPQHF.

The V and J genes are TRBV20-1 and TRBJ2-5; D gene ambiguous. V was clipped by 1 base and J by 2 bases, with 2 bases between them. Germline values: CDR1 DFQATT, CDR2 SNEGSKA (reference sequence). The CDR3 is 11 amino acids. CDR3 in DNA: TGCAGTGCTAGAGTTCAAGAGACCCAGTACTTC. Its protein is CSARVQETQYF.

The DNA for the CDR3 is TGTGCCAGCAGTTTAACTAGCGGGGTGAACACCGGGGAGCTGTTTTTT. Amino acid sequence: CASSLTSGVNTGELFF. V usage is TRBV27 and J usage is TRBJ2-2; 10 bases are shared with TRBD2. The CDR3 contains 16 residues. V trimming: 2 bases; J trimming: 1 base; junction bases outside the gene matches: 1. Germline values: CDR1 MNHEY, CDR2 SMNVEV (reference sequence).

The chain uses TRBV7-2 and TRBJ1-5; D gene unclear. Trimming cost V 4 bases and J 3 bases, with 10 bases left between them. The CDR3 covers 14 residues. Germline assignment: CDR1 SGHTA and CDR2 FQGNSA. The CDR3 region has the DNA TGTGCCAGCAGCTCCCGCGGTCCCAATCAGCCCCAGCATTTT. This sequence encodes CASSSRGPNQPQHF.

The CDR3 DNA follows: TGCGCCAGCAGCCAAGTCGGGAGCGTAGGGGAGCTGTTTTTT. It is translated as CASSQVGSVGELFF. The chain joins TRBV4-1 to TRBJ2-2, with D maybe TRBD2 (6 bases). Germline V lookup: CDR1 MGHRA, CDR2 YSYEKL. CDR3 size: 14 residues. V lost 1 base, J lost 8 bases, and 11 bases lay in between.

The rearrangement joins TRBV11-2 to TRBJ2-7; 8 bases agree with TRBD2. Germline assignment: CDR1 SGHAT and CDR2 FQNNGV. The CDR3 sequence is 15 residues long. The trim removed 3 bases at V and 6 bases at J, leaving 10 bases unmatched. DNA for the CDR3: TGTGCCAGCAGCTTTACAATAGCGGGGCAGAGCGAGCAGTACTTC. Translating it yields CASSFTIAGQSEQYF.